These 7 T cell receptor beta chains originate from one sample sequenced in a study of neurological immune-mediated disorders. MiXCR, run by TCRdb on the 5' RACE reads, gives a single entry per CDR3 protein. The table lists 50,000 to 60,000 distinct CDR3 sequences, more than 3% of them singletons, with about 2% in the top ten. Sequencing was carried out using CD4+ T cells from blood. These TCRs come from a woman aged 40 to 50 with multiple sclerosis.

The V call is TRBV6-4, the J call TRBJ2-7; D is unresolved. Germline loops: CDR1 MRHNA, CDR2 SNTAGT. The germline V and J ends were trimmed by 3 bases and 5 bases, with 5 bases remaining between them. CDR3 size: 11 residues. The CDR3 reads CASSEPHEQYF. CDR3 DNA sequence: TGTGCCAGCAGTGAGCCACACGAGCAGTACTTC.

This clonotype was detected ten times or more. The V and J genes are TRBV5-6 and TRBJ2-7; no reliable D call. The CDR3 extends over 10 amino acids. Germline CDR1 and CDR2: SGHDT and YYEEEE. V was pared by 0 bases and J by 10 bases, with 5 bases between. This chain's CDR3 is CASSLENQYF. CDR3 nucleotides: TGTGCCAGCAGCTTGGAAAATCAGTACTTC.

This clonotype appeared many times. The chain uses TRBV20-1 and TRBJ1-1, with 8 bases lining up with TRBD1. Germline trimming cut 5 bases from V and 0 bases from J; bases unmatched to any gene: 2. Per the germline V gene, CDR1 is DFQATT and CDR2 is SNEGSKA (reference sequence). The CDR3 has 13 residues. Written as DNA, the CDR3 is TGCAGTGCTGACAGGGGTCTGAACACTGAAGCTTTCTTT. It specifies CSADRGLNTEAFF.

The table lists this clonotype with many counts. The chain links TRBV10-3 to TRBJ1-2, with D possibly matching TRBD1 (6 bases). The CDR3 is 14 amino acids. V lost 10 bases and J lost 4, with 19 bases in between. Per germline, CDR1 ENHRY and CDR2 SYGVKD. The CDR3 bases are TGTGCCACGGCGGGGGGGGCGCCCATCTATGGCTACACCTTC. Translating it yields CATAGGAPIYGYTF.

This clonotype was observed many times. CDR3 coding DNA: TGCAGTGCTAGAAAAGGGCCGAATGAAAAACTGTTTTTT. Protein: CSARKGPNEKLFF. The rearrangement links TRBV20-1 to TRBJ1-4; D not resolved. The V gene lost 2 bases and the J gene lost 5 bases, with 9 bases spanning the gap. Germline CDR1 DFQATT, CDR2 SNEGSKA (reference sequence). The CDR3 is made up of 13 amino acids.

Many counts were recorded for this clonotype. V gene TRBV5-1 combines with J gene TRBJ1-1; tentative D call: TRBD1 (5 bases). The CDR3 length is 16 residues. CDR1 and CDR2 (germline): SGHRS, YFSETQ. Trimming cost V 2 bases and J 4 bases, with 18 bases left between them. This chain's CDR3 is CASSFLGGVTSTEAFF. CDR3 nucleotides: TGCGCCAGCAGCTTCCTGGGGGGGGTCACCTCCACTGAAGCTTTCTTT.

In its sample, this clonotype was seen many times. The J gene is TRBJ1-2, the V gene TRBV5-4; 7 bases are a match to TRBD1. This CDR3 has 12 residues. Germline lookup yields CDR1 SGHNT and CDR2 YYREEE (reference sequence). V trimming: 2 bases; J trimming: 10 bases; junction bases outside the gene matches: 5. CDR3 residues: CASSFPGQSYTF. CDR3 in DNA: TGTGCCAGCAGCTTTCCGGGACAGTCCTACACCTTC.